Given below is one T cell receptor (beta chain) in context. The target antigen is unknown. Produced via immunoSEQ multiplex PCR; TCRdb's table is partial and in-frame only. Among 150,000 or so clones, about 82% were seen once, and the ten largest hold around 2.5%. These data belong to a study of cytomegalovirus exposure and HLA in healthy donors. Background on the study: The 120 or so validation repertoires were produced on the same platform as the roughly 670 repertoires of the first cohort. This was reported in a later analysis. Whole-study results and caveats: A subsequent analysis found that TCR clusters from the first cohort also tended to co-occur in the approximately 110 validation repertoires, with approximately 95% of cluster scores above 0. Reportedly, cytomegalovirus status was diagnosed with high sensitivity and specificity. Across donors, most TCRs were seen rarely, yet some public ones were widespread.

V gave up 2 bases and J gave up 3 bases; unmatched junction bases: 10. Per the germline V gene, CDR1 is SGHDN and CDR2 is FVKESK. The CDR3 contains 16 residues. The sample was PBMCs. The chain is built from TRBV14 and TRBJ2-7; 7 bases line up with TRBD1. This clonotype was obtained from a man aged 25 to 40 in good health and CMV-seropositive. The DNA for the CDR3 is TGTGCCAGCAGCCAAAAAATGGGTACAGGGGTCTACGAGCAGTACTTC. This codes for CASSQKMGTGVYEQYF.